These T cell receptor beta chains were read from a single sample in a study of Graves' ophthalmopathy and Graves' hyperthyroidism. In TCRdb, the multiplex PCR reads were re-called with MiXCR into one record per CDR3 protein. Of over a million distinct CDR3 sequences in the sample, approximately 35% were seen once. The specimen sequenced was peripheral blood or thyroid tissue (not recorded which). The source is an adult man with Graves' hyperthyroidism. Each CDR3 is given with its conserved first and last residue. D genes are given only for firm matches. Only some rows state a clone size, as once, few, many or a class for expanded clones.

V: TRBV7-6; size: .; D: TRBD2; J: TRBJ2-3; DNA: TGTGCCAGCAGCTTAGGCTCGGGCGGGGGACCCACAGATACGCAGTATTTT; CDR3: CASSLGSGGGPTDTQYF
V: TRBV24-1; size: .; D: .; J: TRBJ1-6; DNA: TGTGCCAGCAGTTTACGGCAGGCGGGCCCCTCAGCCCTCCACTTT; CDR3: CASSLRQAGPSALHF
V: TRBV7-6; size: .; D: .; J: TRBJ2-5; DNA: TGTGCCAGCAGCTCCTCACAGGGACACGAGACCCAGTACTTC; CDR3: CASSSSQGHETQYF
V: TRBV12-3/TRBV12-4; size: many; D: .; J: TRBJ1-6; DNA: TGTGCCAGCAGCCCACCTAATTCACCCCTCCACTTT; CDR3: CASSPPNSPLHF
V: TRBV7-2; size: many; D: TRBD1; J: TRBJ2-5; DNA: TGTGCCAGCAGCCACAGGGGGTTAGAGACCCAGTACTTC; CDR3: CASSHRGLETQYF
V: TRBV5-1; size: many; D: TRBD2; J: TRBJ2-5; DNA: TGCGCCAGCAGCTTGGTGGCTAGCGGGCAAGAGACCCAGTACTTC; CDR3: CASSLVASGQETQYF
V: TRBV19; size: many; D: TRBD1; J: TRBJ2-2; DNA: TGTGCCAGTAGTACCTCAGGGGGCTGGACCGGGGAGCTGTTTTTT; CDR3: CASSTSGGWTGELFF
V: TRBV10-3; size: .; D: TRBD1; J: TRBJ1-2; DNA: TGTACCAGCACCCCCACCCCGGACAGGACTAACTATGGCTACACCTTC; CDR3: CTSTPTPDRTNYGYTF
V: TRBV20-1; size: .; D: .; J: TRBJ2-7; DNA: TGCAGTGCTAGAGGCACAATCGAGCAGTACTTC; CDR3: CSARGTIEQYF
V: TRBV9; size: .; D: .; J: TRBJ2-1; DNA: TGTGCCAGCAGCGTAGGTAGGCTCGAAACCTACAATGAGCAGTTCTTC; CDR3: CASSVGRLETYNEQFF
V: TRBV4-3; size: many; D: .; J: TRBJ2-7; DNA: TGCGCCAGCAGCCAAGCCGACAGGCCGTGGGAGCAGTACTTC; CDR3: CASSQADRPWEQYF
V: TRBV5-6; size: many; D: .; J: TRBJ1-2; DNA: TGTGCCAGCAGCCTGGATAGGGGGTTTGGCTACACCTTC; CDR3: CASSLDRGFGYTF
V: TRBV4-1; size: .; D: .; J: TRBJ2-6; DNA: TGCGCCAGCAGCCGATCCGAGGGTTCTGGGGCCAACGTCCTGACTTTC; CDR3: CASSRSEGSGANVLTF
V: TRBV25-1; size: .; D: TRBD1; J: TRBJ2-5; DNA: TGTGCCAGCAGCTTAGGTATGGACAGGGGAGAGACCCAGTACTTC; CDR3: CASSLGMDRGETQYF
V: TRBV5-1; size: .; D: .; J: TRBJ2-7; DNA: TGCGCCAGCAGCCCCAGGCTCGATGCTTCCTACGAGCAGTACTTC; CDR3: CASSPRLDASYEQYF
V: TRBV2; size: .; D: TRBD1; J: TRBJ1-2; DNA: TGTGCCAGCAGTCTGGACAGGACGAGCTACACCTTC; CDR3: CASSLDRTSYTF
V: TRBV7-9; size: few; D: TRBD1; J: TRBJ1-1; DNA: TGTGCCAGCAGCCAGGGGGGAGAGGACTCGGATTTCTTT; CDR3: CASSQGGEDSDFF
V: TRBV20-1; size: many; D: .; J: TRBJ1-1; DNA: TGCAGTGCTTCAGGGAATGTGAACACTGAAGCTTTCTTT; CDR3: CSASGNVNTEAFF
V: TRBV29-1; size: .; D: .; J: TRBJ2-5; DNA: TGCAGCGGGAGGGCCGGGGAGACCCAGTACTTC; CDR3: CSGRAGETQYF
V: TRBV10-3; size: many; D: .; J: TRBJ1-3; DNA: TGTGCCATCAGTGGGAGAGGGAGCTCTGGAAACACCATATATTTT; CDR3: CAISGRGSSGNTIYF
V: TRBV29-1; size: .; D: .; J: TRBJ2-6; DNA: TGCAGCGTAAGAACCGGGACCAACGTCCTGACTTTC; CDR3: CSVRTGTNVLTF
V: TRBV19; size: many; D: .; J: TRBJ2-7; DNA: TGTGCCAGTAGTGGGCCAGATACCTACGAGCAGTACTTC; CDR3: CASSGPDTYEQYF
V: TRBV6-6; size: .; D: .; J: TRBJ1-2; DNA: TGTGCCAGCCGCACAATGACTCCGGGGTATGGCTACACCTTC; CDR3: CASRTMTPGYGYTF
V: TRBV2; size: .; D: .; J: TRBJ1-2; DNA: TGTGCCAGCACGGGGGGCGATGGCTACACCTTC; CDR3: CASTGGDGYTF
V: TRBV5-8; size: many; D: TRBD1; J: TRBJ1-6; DNA: TGTGCCAGCAGCAGTGGGACAGATTCACCCCTCCACTTT; CDR3: CASSSGTDSPLHF
V: TRBV19; size: many; D: TRBD1; J: TRBJ2-7; DNA: TGTGCCAGTAGTCCCCGACAGGGCGCTGGCTCCTACGAGCAGTACTTC; CDR3: CASSPRQGAGSYEQYF
V: TRBV10-3; size: few; D: .; J: TRBJ2-2; DNA: TGTGCCATCAGTGTATCCCCGGACAGATACACCGGGGAGCTGTTTTTT; CDR3: CAISVSPDRYTGELFF
V: TRBV5-5; size: many; D: TRBD1; J: TRBJ1-4; DNA: TGTGCCAGCAGCTTGGGGACAGGGGGCGCCTGGGAAAAACTGTTTTTT; CDR3: CASSLGTGGAWEKLFF
V: TRBV7-9; size: many; D: TRBD1; J: TRBJ1-4; DNA: TGTGCCAGCACCTTGGACAGGGGAGGGGAAAAACTGTTTTTT; CDR3: CASTLDRGGEKLFF
V: TRBV2; size: many; D: .; J: TRBJ1-2; DNA: TGTGCCAGCAGAGAGGGGTCTCGAGGCTACACCTTC; CDR3: CASREGSRGYTF
V: TRBV7-9; size: many; D: .; J: TRBJ2-7; DNA: TGTGCCAGCAAACGTAGTAGGGGGCAGCGGGACGAGCAGTACTTC; CDR3: CASKRSRGQRDEQYF
V: TRBV7-2; size: .; D: TRBD1; J: TRBJ1-5; DNA: TGTGCCAGCAGCTTAGAAATCCGCCGGGGACAGGAGACCCAGCATTTT; CDR3: CASSLEIRRGQETQHF
V: TRBV10-3; size: .; D: .; J: TRBJ1-2; DNA: TGTGCCAGCAGACCTGGGGGGAACTATGGCTACACCTTC; CDR3: CASRPGGNYGYTF
V: TRBV6-4; size: .; D: .; J: TRBJ2-5; DNA: TGTGCCAGCAGTCGGATGCAGACCCAGTACTTC; CDR3: CASSRMQTQYF
V: TRBV19; size: .; D: .; J: TRBJ1-2; DNA: TGTGCCAGTTTTGGGGTCGGTGGCTACACCTTC; CDR3: CASFGVGGYTF
V: TRBV5-1; size: .; D: .; J: TRBJ2-2; DNA: TGCGCCAGCAGCTTTTACAGCGCGAACACCGGGGAGCTGTTTTTT; CDR3: CASSFYSANTGELFF
V: TRBV29-1; size: many; D: TRBD1; J: TRBJ1-2; DNA: TGCAGCGTTCTACAGGGGGGGTTTAACTATGGCTACACCTTC; CDR3: CSVLQGGFNYGYTF
V: TRBV7-9; size: .; D: .; J: TRBJ1-2; DNA: TGTGCCAGCAGCAGGGATGATGGCTACACCTTC; CDR3: CASSRDDGYTF
V: TRBV19; size: once; D: .; J: TRBJ1-1; DNA: TGTGCCAGTAGTACCCCAGGGGCGCGTGGCACTGAAGCTTTCTTT; CDR3: CASSTPGARGTEAFF
V: TRBV10-3; size: once; D: .; J: TRBJ2-2; DNA: TGTGCGCTAGGGAACACCGGGGAGCTGTTTTTT; CDR3: CALGNTGELFF
V: TRBV7-9; size: .; D: .; J: TRBJ2-2; DNA: TGTGCCAGCCCTGCTCATAGTGCCTCCGGGGAGCTGTTTTTT; CDR3: CASPAHSASGELFF
V: TRBV28; size: .; D: TRBD2; J: TRBJ2-5; DNA: TGTGCCAGCAGTTTTGCCGACCGGACTAGCGCCCAAGAGACCCAGTACTTC; CDR3: CASSFADRTSAQETQYF
V: TRBV7-9; size: many; D: TRBD1; J: TRBJ1-1; DNA: TGTGCCAGCAGCCAGGGACAGGCGAACACTGAAGCTTTCTTT; CDR3: CASSQGQANTEAFF
V: TRBV7-9; size: many; D: .; J: TRBJ1-2; DNA: TGTGCCAGCAGCTTAGAACTAGCTGCTAACTATGGCTACACCTTC; CDR3: CASSLELAANYGYTF
V: TRBV7-9; size: few; D: .; J: TRBJ2-2; DNA: TGTGCCAGCAGCTGGACCCTAGGAACATTACAAGCGAACACCGGGGAGCTGTTTTTT; CDR3: CASSWTLGTLQANTGELFF
V: TRBV20-1; size: many; D: .; J: TRBJ1-2; DNA: TGCAGTGCTAGAGATCACCGGGGGGCAGAAGGCTACACCTTC; CDR3: CSARDHRGAEGYTF
V: TRBV25-1; size: many; D: .; J: TRBJ2-7; DNA: TGTGCCAGCAGTGATGATTCGTTTGGGACCCCAGAGTACTTC; CDR3: CASSDDSFGTPEYF
V: TRBV5-1; size: few; D: TRBD1; J: TRBJ2-5; DNA: TGCGCCAGCGGCCGATTACAGGGGGCCCAAGAGACCCAGTACTTC; CDR3: CASGRLQGAQETQYF
V: TRBV2; size: once; D: .; J: TRBJ2-2; DNA: TGTGCCAGCAGTGAGGTCGCGGGTAGTACCGGGGAGCTGTTTTTT; CDR3: CASSEVAGSTGELFF
V: TRBV7-2; size: .; D: TRBD2; J: TRBJ2-5; DNA: TGTGCCAGCAGCTCCCCCAGCTTTAGCGGGAGTAGAGAGACCCAGTACTTC; CDR3: CASSSPSFSGSRETQYF
V: TRBV10-3; size: many; D: .; J: TRBJ1-1; DNA: TGTGCCATCAGTGGTGGGGACCACACTGAAGCTTTCTTT; CDR3: CAISGGDHTEAFF
V: TRBV29-1; size: .; D: TRBD2; J: TRBJ2-7; DNA: TGCAGCGTTGTCACGCTAGCGGCTGGGGACGAGCAGTACTTC; CDR3: CSVVTLAAGDEQYF
V: TRBV6-5; size: many; D: .; J: TRBJ2-6; DNA: TGTGCCAGCGGTGAGAGCTCTGGGGCCAACGTCCTGACTTTC; CDR3: CASGESSGANVLTF
V: TRBV5-4; size: few; D: .; J: TRBJ1-2; DNA: TGTGCCAGCAGCTTGGACCCGGGAGAAATAACTATGAGCTACACCTTC; CDR3: CASSLDPGEITMSYTF